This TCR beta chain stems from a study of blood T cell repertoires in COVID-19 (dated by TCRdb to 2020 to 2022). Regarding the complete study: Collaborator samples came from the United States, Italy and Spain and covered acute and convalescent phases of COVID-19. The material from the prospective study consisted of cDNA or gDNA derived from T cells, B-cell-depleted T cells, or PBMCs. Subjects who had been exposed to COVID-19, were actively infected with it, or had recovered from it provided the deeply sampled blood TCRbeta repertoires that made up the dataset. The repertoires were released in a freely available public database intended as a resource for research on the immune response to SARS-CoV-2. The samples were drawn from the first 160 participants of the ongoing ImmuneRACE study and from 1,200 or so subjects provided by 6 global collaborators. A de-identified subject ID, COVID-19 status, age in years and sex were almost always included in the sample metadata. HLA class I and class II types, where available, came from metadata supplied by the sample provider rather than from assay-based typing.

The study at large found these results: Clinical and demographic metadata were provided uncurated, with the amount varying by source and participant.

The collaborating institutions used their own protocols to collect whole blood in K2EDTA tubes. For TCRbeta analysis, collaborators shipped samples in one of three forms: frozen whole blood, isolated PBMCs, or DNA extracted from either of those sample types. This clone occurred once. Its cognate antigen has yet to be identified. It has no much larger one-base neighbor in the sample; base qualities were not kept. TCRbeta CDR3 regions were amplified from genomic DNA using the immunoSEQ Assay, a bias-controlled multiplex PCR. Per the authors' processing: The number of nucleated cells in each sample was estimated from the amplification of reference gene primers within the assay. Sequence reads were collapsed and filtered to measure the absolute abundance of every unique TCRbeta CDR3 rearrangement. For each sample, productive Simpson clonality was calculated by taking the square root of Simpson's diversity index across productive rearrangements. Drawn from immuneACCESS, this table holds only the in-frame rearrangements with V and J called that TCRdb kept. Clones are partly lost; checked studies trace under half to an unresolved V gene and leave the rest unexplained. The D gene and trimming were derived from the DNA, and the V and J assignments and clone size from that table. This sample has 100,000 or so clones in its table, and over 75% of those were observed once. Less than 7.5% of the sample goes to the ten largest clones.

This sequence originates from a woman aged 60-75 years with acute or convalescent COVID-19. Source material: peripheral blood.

The CDR3 sequence is CASSMGSGSRYNEQFF. At the DNA level, the sequence is TGTGCCAGTAGTATGGGTAGCGGGAGTCGCTACAATGAGCAGTTCTTC. The chain was built from TRBV19 and TRBJ2-1; TRBD2 agrees with 9 junctional bases. Reading from cysteine to phenylalanine, the CDR3 counts 16 amino acids. Only CDR3 DNA remains: 48 bases, in frame from the first base. CDR1 and CDR2 were assigned from the germline V gene (reference sequence) as LNHDA and SQIVND. The junction shows trimming of 3 bases on V and 3 bases on J, and the gene matches do not reach 6 bases of it.